The text below deals with one TCR beta chain. Its target is unknown. This entry is derived from a study of T cell responses to AZD1222 COVID-19 vaccine. Method: immunoSEQ multiplex PCR; TCRdb's copy keeps in-frame clones and lacks some. This table has 83,000 or so clones, 88% appearing once. Study observations and caveats: Females outnumbered males among donors, who were mostly white British; clonal diversity was possibly underestimated.

The sample consisted of peripheral blood, taken 28 days after the second AZD1222 dose. This sequence was found in an adult who received the AZD1222 COVID-19 vaccine.

The CDR3 nucleotides read TGTGCCAGCAGTTTGCGATCGGGACACGTGGGGATGAAGTTCTTC. This sequence encodes CASSLRSGHVGMKFF. The rearrangement joins TRBV28 to TRBJ2-1; TRBD1 is a possible D gene (6 bases). Germline CDR1 MDHEN, CDR2 SYDVKM. Trimming took 3 bases from V and 14 from J, leaving 23 bases between them. The CDR3 runs to 15 residues.